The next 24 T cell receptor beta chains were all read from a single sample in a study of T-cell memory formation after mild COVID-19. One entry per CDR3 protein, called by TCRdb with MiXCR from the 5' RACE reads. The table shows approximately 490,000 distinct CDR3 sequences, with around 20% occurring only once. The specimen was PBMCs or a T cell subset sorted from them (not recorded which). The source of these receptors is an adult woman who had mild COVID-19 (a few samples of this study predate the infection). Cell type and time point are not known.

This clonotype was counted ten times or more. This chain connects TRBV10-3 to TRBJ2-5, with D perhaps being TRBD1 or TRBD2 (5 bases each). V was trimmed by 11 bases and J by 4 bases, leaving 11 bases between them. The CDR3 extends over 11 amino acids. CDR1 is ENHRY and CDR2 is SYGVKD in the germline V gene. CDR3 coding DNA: TGTGCCTCAGGGACGCCAGAGACCCAGTACTTC. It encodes CASGTPETQYF.

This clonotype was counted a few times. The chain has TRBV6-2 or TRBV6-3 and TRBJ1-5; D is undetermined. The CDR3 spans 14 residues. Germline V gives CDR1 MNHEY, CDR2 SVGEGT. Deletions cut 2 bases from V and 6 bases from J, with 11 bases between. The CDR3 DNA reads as TGTGCCAGCAGTTACACCGGGATCCGTCAGCCCCAGCATTTT. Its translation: CASSYTGIRQPQHF.

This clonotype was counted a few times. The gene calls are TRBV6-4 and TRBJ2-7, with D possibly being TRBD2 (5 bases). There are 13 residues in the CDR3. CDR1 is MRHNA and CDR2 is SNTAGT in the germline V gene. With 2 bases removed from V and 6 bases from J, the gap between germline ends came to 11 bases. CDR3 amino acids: CASSDTEGSEQYF. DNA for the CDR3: TGTGCCAGCAGTGACACGGAAGGGAGCGAGCAGTACTTC.

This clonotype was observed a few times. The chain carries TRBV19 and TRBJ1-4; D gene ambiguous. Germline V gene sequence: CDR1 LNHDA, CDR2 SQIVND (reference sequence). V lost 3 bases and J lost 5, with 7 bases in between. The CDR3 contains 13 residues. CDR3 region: CASSMEQNEKLFF. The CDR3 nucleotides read TGTGCCAGTAGTATGGAGCAGAATGAAAAACTGTTTTTT.

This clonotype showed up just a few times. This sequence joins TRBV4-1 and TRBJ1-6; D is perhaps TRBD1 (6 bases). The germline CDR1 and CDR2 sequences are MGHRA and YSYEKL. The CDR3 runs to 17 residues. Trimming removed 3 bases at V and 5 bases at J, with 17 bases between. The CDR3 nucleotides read TGCGCCAGCAGCCACGGATGGACGGCAGGGGATAATTCACCCCTCCACTTT. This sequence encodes CASSHGWTAGDNSPLHF.

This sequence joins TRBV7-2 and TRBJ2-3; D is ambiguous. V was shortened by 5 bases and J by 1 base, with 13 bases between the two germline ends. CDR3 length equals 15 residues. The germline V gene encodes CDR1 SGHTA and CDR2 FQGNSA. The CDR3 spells CASSAMRWGTDTQYF. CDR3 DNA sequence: TGTGCCAGCAGCGCCATGAGATGGGGCACAGATACGCAGTATTTT.

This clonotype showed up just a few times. Here the CDR3 reads CAIATSSGNTIYF. Written as DNA, the CDR3 is TGTGCCATCGCGACATCCTCTGGAAACACCATATATTTT. The chain uses TRBV10-3 and TRBJ1-3; D is uncertain. The V gene lost 8 bases and the J gene lost 0 bases, with 8 bases spanning the gap. CDR1 and CDR2 from the germline V gene are ENHRY and SYGVKD. The CDR3 has 13 amino acids.

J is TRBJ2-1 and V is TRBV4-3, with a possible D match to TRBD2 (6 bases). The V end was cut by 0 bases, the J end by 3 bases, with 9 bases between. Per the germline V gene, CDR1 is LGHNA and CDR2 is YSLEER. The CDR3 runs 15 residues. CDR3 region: CASSQEAAGYNEQFF. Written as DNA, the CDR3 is TGCGCCAGCAGCCAAGAAGCAGCGGGCTACAATGAGCAGTTCTTC.

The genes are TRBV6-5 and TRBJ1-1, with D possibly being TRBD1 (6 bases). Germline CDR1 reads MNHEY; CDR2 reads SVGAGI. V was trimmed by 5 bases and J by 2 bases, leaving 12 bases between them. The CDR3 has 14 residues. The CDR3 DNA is TGTGCCAGCAGTCACGGGACATACAACACTGAAGCTTTCTTT. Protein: CASSHGTYNTEAFF.

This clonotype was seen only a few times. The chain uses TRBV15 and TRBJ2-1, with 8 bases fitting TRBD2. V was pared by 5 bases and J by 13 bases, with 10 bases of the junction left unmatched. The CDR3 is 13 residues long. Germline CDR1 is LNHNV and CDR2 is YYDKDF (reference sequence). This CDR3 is CATSALRGGAQFF. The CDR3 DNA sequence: TGTGCCACCAGCGCCCTCCGGGGGGGGGCTCAGTTCTTC.

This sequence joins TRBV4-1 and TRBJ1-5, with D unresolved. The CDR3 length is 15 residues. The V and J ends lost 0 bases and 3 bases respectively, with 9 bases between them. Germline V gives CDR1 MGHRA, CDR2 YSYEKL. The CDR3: CASSQEKRYNQPQHF. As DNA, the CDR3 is TGCGCCAGCAGCCAAGAGAAGAGGTACAATCAGCCCCAGCATTTT.

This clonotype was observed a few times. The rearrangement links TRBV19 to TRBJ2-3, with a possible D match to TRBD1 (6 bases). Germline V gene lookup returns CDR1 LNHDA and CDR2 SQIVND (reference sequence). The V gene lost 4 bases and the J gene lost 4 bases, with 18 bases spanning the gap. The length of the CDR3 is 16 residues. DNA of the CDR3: TGTGCCAGTAGTACCCGACAGGAACTGAGGGCAGATACGCAGTATTTT. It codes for CASSTRQELRADTQYF. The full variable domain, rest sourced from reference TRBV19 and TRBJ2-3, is DGGITQSPKYLFRKEGQNVTLSCEQNLNHDAMYWYRQDPGQGLRLIYYSQIVNDFQKGDIAEGYSVSREKKESFPLTVTSAQKNPTAFYLCASSTRQELRADTQYFGPGTRLTVL.

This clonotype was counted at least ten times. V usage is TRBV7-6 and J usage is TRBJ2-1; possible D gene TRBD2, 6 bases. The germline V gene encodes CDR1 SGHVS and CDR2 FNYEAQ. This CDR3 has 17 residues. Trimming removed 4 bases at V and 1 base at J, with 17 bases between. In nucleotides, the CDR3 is TGTGCCAGCAGCTCCGGGGGTATATGGAGGTCCTACAATGAGCAGTTCTTC. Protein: CASSSGGIWRSYNEQFF.

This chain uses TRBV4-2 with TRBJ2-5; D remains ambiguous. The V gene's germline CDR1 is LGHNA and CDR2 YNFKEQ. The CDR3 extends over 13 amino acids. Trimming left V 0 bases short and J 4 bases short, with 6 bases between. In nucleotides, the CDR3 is TGTGCCAGCAGCCAAGATAAGGGAGAGACCCAGTACTTC. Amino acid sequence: CASSQDKGETQYF.

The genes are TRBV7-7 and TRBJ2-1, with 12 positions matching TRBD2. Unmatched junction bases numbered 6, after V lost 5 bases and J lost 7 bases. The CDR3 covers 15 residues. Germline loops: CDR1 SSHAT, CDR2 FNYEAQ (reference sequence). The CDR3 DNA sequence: TGTGCCAGCAGCCTAACTAGCGGGGGGTTAAATGAGCAGTTCTTC. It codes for CASSLTSGGLNEQFF.

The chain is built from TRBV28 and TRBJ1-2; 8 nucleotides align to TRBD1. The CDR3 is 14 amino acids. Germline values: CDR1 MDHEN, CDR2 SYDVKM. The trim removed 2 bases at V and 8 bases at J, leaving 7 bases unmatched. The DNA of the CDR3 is TGTGCCAGCAGTTTAGGGTCAGGGGGCGACGGCTACACCTTC. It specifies CASSLGSGGDGYTF.

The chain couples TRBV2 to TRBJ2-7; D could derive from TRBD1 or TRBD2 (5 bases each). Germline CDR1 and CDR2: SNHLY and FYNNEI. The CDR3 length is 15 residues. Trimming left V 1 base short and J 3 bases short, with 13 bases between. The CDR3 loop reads CASSEVAGTVYEQYF. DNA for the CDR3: TGTGCCAGCAGTGAAGTGGCAGGGACGGTCTACGAGCAGTACTTC.

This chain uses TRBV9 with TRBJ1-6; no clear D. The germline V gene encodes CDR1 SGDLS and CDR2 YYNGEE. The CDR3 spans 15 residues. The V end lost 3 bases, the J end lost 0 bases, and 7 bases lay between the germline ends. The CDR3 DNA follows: TGTGCCAGCAGCGGGACCAGCTCCTATAATTCACCCCTCCACTTT. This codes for CASSGTSSYNSPLHF.

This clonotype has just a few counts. CDR3 sequence reads: CASRKTGGEAFF. As DNA, the CDR3 is TGTGCCAGCAGGAAGACAGGTGGTGAAGCTTTCTTT. This chain joins TRBV2 and TRBJ1-1; TRBD1 might be the D (6 bases). The length of the CDR3 is 12 residues. Trimming stripped 6 bases from V and 7 bases from J, with 12 bases between. CDR1 is SNHLY, CDR2 FYNNEI, per germline.

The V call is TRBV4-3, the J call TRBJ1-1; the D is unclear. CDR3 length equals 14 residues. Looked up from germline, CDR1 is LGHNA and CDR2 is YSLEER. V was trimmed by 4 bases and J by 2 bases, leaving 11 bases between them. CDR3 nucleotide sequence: TGCGCCAGCAGCCGCGAGTCGGCCAACACTGAAGCTTTCTTT. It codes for CASSRESANTEAFF.

This CDR3 reads CASSHPSGQVTNGYTF. The CDR3 nucleotides are TGTGCCAGCAGCCACCCATCCGGACAGGTTACAAATGGCTACACCTTC. The rearrangement uses TRBV7-9 and TRBJ1-2; 7 bases align to TRBD1. The V gene's germline CDR1 is SEHNR and CDR2 FQNEAQ (reference sequence). Losses at the gene ends were 5 bases for V and 6 bases for J; bases not matched to a gene: 15. The CDR3 consists of 16 residues.

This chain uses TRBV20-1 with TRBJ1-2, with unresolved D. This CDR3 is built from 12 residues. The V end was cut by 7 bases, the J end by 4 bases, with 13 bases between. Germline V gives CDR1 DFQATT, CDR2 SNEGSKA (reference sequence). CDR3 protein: CSDADGSYGYTF. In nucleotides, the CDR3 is TGCAGTGATGCGGACGGGTCCTATGGCTACACCTTC.

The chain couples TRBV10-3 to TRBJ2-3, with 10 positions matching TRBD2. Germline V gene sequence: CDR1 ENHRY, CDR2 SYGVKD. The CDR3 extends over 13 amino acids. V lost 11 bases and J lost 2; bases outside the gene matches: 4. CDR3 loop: CASGLATTDTQYF. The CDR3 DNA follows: TGTGCCTCGGGACTAGCGACCACAGATACGCAGTATTTT.

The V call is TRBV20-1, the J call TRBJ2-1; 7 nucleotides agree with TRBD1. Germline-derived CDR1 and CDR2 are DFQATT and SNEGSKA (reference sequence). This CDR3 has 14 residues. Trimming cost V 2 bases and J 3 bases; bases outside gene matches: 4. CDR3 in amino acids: CSARRQGGYNEQFF. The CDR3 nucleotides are TGCAGTGCTAGACGACAGGGTGGCTACAATGAGCAGTTCTTC.